Following are 17 T cell receptor beta chains from one sample sequenced in a study of CD8 T cells in ankylosing spondylitis. Overall study findings and caveats: Seemingly characteristic of ankylosing spondylitis blood was a TCR beta motif consisting of about 8 highly homologous variants.

Their antigens are not known. MiXCR was run by TCRdb on the 5' RACE reads, yielding one entry per CDR3 protein. The sample lists 700,000 to 1,000,000 distinct CDR3 sequences, approximately 12% occurring once. The sequenced sample consisted of blood, either unsorted or a sorted T cell fraction (not recorded which). These receptors were collected from a male donor with ankylosing spondylitis.

This clonotype was seen a handful of times. The chain combines TRBV6-5 with TRBJ1-2; D perhaps matches TRBD1 (6 bases). CDR3 length equals 17 residues. Germline CDR1 reads MNHEY; CDR2 reads SVGAGI. Trimming took off 0 bases at V and 1 base at J, with 15 bases between the two ends. CDR3 sequence: CASSYSWAGALNYGYTF. Written as DNA, the CDR3 is TGTGCCAGCAGTTACTCATGGGCAGGGGCACTTAACTATGGCTACACCTTC.

In this sample, this clonotype turned up many times. The chain combines TRBV7-2 with TRBJ2-2; tentatively, D is TRBD1 or TRBD2 (5 bases each). CDR1 SGHTA and CDR2 FQGNSA come from the germline V gene. V lost 5 bases and J 1 base, leaving 14 bases between the germline ends. The CDR3 sequence is 16 residues long. In DNA, the CDR3 is TGTGCCAGCAGCGAGATGGGTGGGGGGAACACCGGGGAGCTGTTTTTT. It specifies CASSEMGGGNTGELFF.

This clonotype occurred a few times. The CDR3 spells CSARDRREGDNEQFF. The CDR3 region has the DNA TGCAGTGCTAGAGATCGCAGGGAAGGAGACAATGAGCAGTTCTTC. This chain connects TRBV20-1 to TRBJ2-1; D might be TRBD1 (5 bases). Trimming pared 0 bases from V and 5 bases from J, leaving 14 bases between. CDR1 is DFQATT, CDR2 SNEGSKA, per germline (reference sequence). CDR3 length: 15 residues.

This clonotype was picked up a small number of times. J is TRBJ2-2 and V is TRBV4-3, with D unclear. The CDR3 totals 18 residues. The germline gives CDR1 LGHNA, CDR2 YSLEER. V lost 3 bases, J lost 1 base, and 18 bases lay in between. DNA of the CDR3: TGCGCCAGCAGCCATTACGCGTTCAGGACGCTGAACACCGGGGAGCTGTTTTTT. It codes for CASSHYAFRTLNTGELFF.

This clonotype was observed a handful of times. The gene calls are TRBV10-3 and TRBJ2-3, with a weak D call TRBD2 (6 bases). Germline CDR1 ENHRY, CDR2 SYGVKD. Between the trimmed V and J ends, which lost 10 bases and 3 bases, there was a span of 20 bases. There are 15 residues in the CDR3. DNA for the CDR3: TGTGCCACGGGAAAAACCGTGGGGGGAACAGATACGCAGTATTTT. Amino acid sequence: CATGKTVGGTDTQYF.

This clonotype was counted only a few times. The gene calls are TRBV4-3 and TRBJ2-3; D assignment may be TRBD1 or TRBD2 (5 bases each). The germline V gene encodes CDR1 LGHNA and CDR2 YSLEER. V dropped 0 bases and J dropped 7 bases, with 11 bases sitting between them. The CDR3 runs to 14 residues. The DNA for the CDR3 is TGCGCCAGCAGCCAAGAGGGGGTTGGGTATACGCAGTATTTT. Residues: CASSQEGVGYTQYF.

The sample holds a few counts of this clonotype. The genes are TRBV5-1 and TRBJ1-2, with 10 nucleotides matching TRBD1. This CDR3 has 16 residues. V lost 0 bases, J lost 4 bases, and 6 bases stayed unmatched. Germline loops: CDR1 SGHRS, CDR2 YFSETQ. CDR3 loop: CASSLGQGASGYGYTF. The CDR3, as DNA: TGCGCCAGCAGCTTGGGACAGGGGGCTTCTGGCTATGGCTACACCTTC.

V usage is TRBV4-3 and J usage is TRBJ1-1; 8 bases line up with TRBD1. Germline V gives CDR1 LGHNA, CDR2 YSLEER. Trimming at V came to 0 bases and at J to 12 bases, leaving 9 bases not matched to a gene. The CDR3 is 14 amino acids. This CDR3 reads CASSQDSQGARTFF. CDR3 DNA: TGCGCCAGCAGCCAAGATTCCCAGGGGGCGCGGACTTTCTTT.

This clonotype has a count of ten or more. The rearrangement links TRBV5-1 to TRBJ1-6; D remains unclear. Trimming pared 0 bases from V and 7 bases from J, leaving 8 bases between. The CDR3 loop spans 14 amino acids. CDR1 and CDR2 (germline): SGHRS, YFSETQ. The DNA for the CDR3 is TGCGCCAGCAGCTTGGATGCCGGGAATTCACCCCTCCACTTT. Translating gives CASSLDAGNSPLHF.

V and J are TRBV20-1 and TRBJ2-1, with 8 bases aligning to TRBD1. The germline CDR1 and CDR2 sequences are DFQATT and SNEGSKA (reference sequence). J was trimmed by 2 bases and V by 6 bases; bases with no gene match: 6. CDR3 length: 14 residues. The CDR3: CSALRTGTYNEQFF. CDR3 DNA sequence: TGCAGTGCCCTTAGGACAGGGACCTACAATGAGCAGTTCTTC.

This clonotype was counted a few times. The rearrangement uses TRBV20-1 and TRBJ2-7; 8 nucleotides agree with TRBD2. Germline-derived CDR1 and CDR2 are DFQATT and SNEGSKA (reference sequence). CDR3 length equals 13 residues. V shed 4 bases, J shed 2 bases, and the junction held 4 bases outside the gene matches. The DNA of the CDR3 is TGCAGTGCTAAGCTAGCGGGTACCTACGAGCAGTACTTC. It is translated as CSAKLAGTYEQYF.

The chain combines TRBV20-1 with TRBJ2-2; a weak D match, TRBD2 (5 bases). The CDR3 has 14 residues. Trimming took 5 bases from V and 4 from J, leaving 14 bases between them. The germline CDR1 and CDR2 sequences are DFQATT and SNEGSKA (reference sequence). CDR3 nucleotide sequence: TGCAGTGCTCGGACTCACGACGGCACCGGGGAGCTGTTTTTT. This encodes CSARTHDGTGELFF.

The CDR3 sequence is CASSYPVRSGTMNTEAFF. For the CDR3, the DNA is TGTGCCAGCAGTTACCCAGTTCGGTCGGGTACCATGAACACTGAAGCTTTCTTT. The rearrangement joins TRBV6-5 to TRBJ1-1; no reliable D call. This CDR3 comprises 18 residues. Germline CDR1 is MNHEY and CDR2 is SVGAGI. V gave up 2 bases and J gave up 0 bases, with 19 bases separating them.

Only a few counts were recorded for this clonotype. The chain uses TRBV6-1 and TRBJ2-7, with D unclear. V was trimmed by 8 bases and J by 4 bases, leaving 6 bases between them. Germline V lookup: CDR1 MNHNS, CDR2 SASEGT. CDR3 length: 10 amino acids. CDR3 bases: TGTGCCAGCTTGGGGTACGAGCAGTACTTC. This translates into CASLGYEQYF.

This clonotype has a handful of counts. The CDR3 here is CASSVADTGELFF. Written as DNA, the CDR3 is TGTGCCAGCAGCGTAGCGGACACCGGGGAGCTGTTTTTT. The chain has TRBV9 and TRBJ2-2; D not certain. The germline V gene encodes CDR1 SGDLS and CDR2 YYNGEE. The CDR3 covers 13 residues. Trimming shortened V by 0 bases and J by 3 bases, and 3 bases separated the two germline ends.

This clonotype came up once. The CDR3 DNA reads TGTGCCAGCTCACCTGCACAGGGGGGAGCTGAAGCTTTCTTT. Translated: CASSPAQGGAEAFF. This chain links TRBV18 with TRBJ1-1, with TRBD1 identical over 8 bases. Germline assignment: CDR1 KGHSH and CDR2 LQKENI. V shed 3 bases, J shed 6 bases, and the junction held 6 bases outside the gene matches. The CDR3 runs to 14 residues. Filled out from reference TRBV18 and TRBJ1-1, the complete variable domain reads NAGVMQNPRHLVRRRGQEARLRCSPMKGHSHVYWYRQLPEEGLKFMVYLQKENIIDESGMPKERFSAEFPKEGPSILRIQQVVRGDSAAYFCASSPAQGGAEAFFGQGTRLTVV.

In its sample, this clonotype was seen a few times. The V and J genes are TRBV4-1 and TRBJ1-1, with D uncertain. This CDR3 contains 17 residues. Germline CDR1 MGHRA, CDR2 YSYEKL. V lost 0 bases, J lost 1 base, and 15 bases lay in between. CDR3 sequence (DNA): TGCGCCAGCAGCCAAGATCGGTACAGTCGCCAGAACACTGAAGCTTTCTTT. This gives the protein CASSQDRYSRQNTEAFF.